This TCR beta chain was recorded in a study of early T cells in non-severe SARS-CoV-2 infection. This clonotype was counted many times. The germline CDR1 and CDR2 sequences are SGHAT and FQNNGV. The V end lost 3 bases, the J end lost 4 bases, and 19 bases lay between the germline ends. CDR3 length equals 16 residues. The TCR library protocol attached unique molecular identifiers to the individual cDNA molecules. From the 5' RACE reads, TCRdb called clonotypes with MiXCR, one entry per CDR3 protein. The sample has about 64,000 distinct CDR3 sequences, approximately 10% seen once. The sample in question was whole blood, obtained at baseline. This TCR derives from an adult who was a healthcare worker with PCR-confirmed SARS-CoV-2 infection or an uninfected control (not recorded which). The chain combines TRBV11-2 with TRBJ2-7, with D maybe TRBD1 (6 bases). Here the CDR3 reads CASSFRTFGTKYEQYF. In DNA form, the CDR3 reads TGTGCCAGCAGCTTCCGGACCTTTGGGACAAAATACGAGCAGTACTTC.